This note documents a single T cell receptor (beta chain) sequence. Per the germline V gene, CDR1 is MNHEY and CDR2 is SMNVEV (reference sequence). The length of the CDR3 is 15 residues. V was trimmed by 0 bases and J by 0 bases, leaving 6 bases between them. The data originate from a study of blood T cell repertoires in COVID-19. Background on the study: Some COVID-19 samples were acute and others convalescent; all came from the United States, Italy and Spain. PBMCs, B-cell-depleted T cells, or T cells were the source of the cDNA or gDNA that made up the material.

Original data processing: By means of reference gene primer amplification, nucleated cell counts were estimated. The repertoire was sequenced with immunoSEQ multiplex PCR; TCRdb's copy has only in-frame clones and lacks some. V and J calls and clone size are given by that table; D and trimming were obtained from the DNA. The table records about 270,000 clones, under 90% of them present only once. The TCR was taken from a woman aged 60 to 75 with active or convalescent COVID-19. The sample consisted of peripheral blood. This chain uses TRBV27 with TRBJ1-5; D possibly corresponds to TRBD1 (5 bases). This chain's CDR3 is CASSLSGDSNQPQHF. The DNA for the CDR3 is TGTGCCAGCAGTTTATCAGGGGATAGCAATCAGCCCCAGCATTTT.